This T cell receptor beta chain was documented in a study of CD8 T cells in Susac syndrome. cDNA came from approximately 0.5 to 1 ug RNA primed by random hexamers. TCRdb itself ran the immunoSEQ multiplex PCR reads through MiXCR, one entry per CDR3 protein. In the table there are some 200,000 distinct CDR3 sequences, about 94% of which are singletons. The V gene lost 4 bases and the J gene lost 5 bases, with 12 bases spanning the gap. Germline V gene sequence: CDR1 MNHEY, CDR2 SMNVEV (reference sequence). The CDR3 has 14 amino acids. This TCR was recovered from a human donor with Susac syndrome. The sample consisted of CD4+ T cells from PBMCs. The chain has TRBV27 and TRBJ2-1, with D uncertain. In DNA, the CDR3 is TGTGCCAGCAGTTCGTCCTTGCGAGACAATGAGCAGTTCTTC. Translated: CASSSSLRDNEQFF.